What follows describes a single TCR beta chain. What it binds is unknown. After removal of 4 bases from V and 5 bases from J, the junction contained 6 bases not matched to a gene. This CDR3 comprises 15 residues. Germline CDR1 and CDR2: LGHDT and YNNKEL (reference sequence). Individual cDNA molecules received unique molecular identifiers. MiXCR, run by TCRdb on the 5' RACE reads, gives a single entry per CDR3 protein. The repertoire holds about 58,000 distinct CDR3 sequences, with about 13% as singletons. These data belong to a study of early T cells in non-severe SARS-CoV-2 infection. Study results and limitations: VDJdb matching skewed toward anti-spike CD8 responses, missing private and CD4 specificities.

The gene calls are TRBV3-1 and TRBJ2-5; 11 bases match TRBD2. This TCR came from an adult who was a healthcare worker with PCR-confirmed SARS-CoV-2 infection or an uninfected control (not recorded which). Sequenced: whole blood. The CDR3 DNA sequence: TGTGCCAGCAGCCCTGTAGCGGGGGGGTTCGAGACCCAGTACTTC. Translated: CASSPVAGGFETQYF.